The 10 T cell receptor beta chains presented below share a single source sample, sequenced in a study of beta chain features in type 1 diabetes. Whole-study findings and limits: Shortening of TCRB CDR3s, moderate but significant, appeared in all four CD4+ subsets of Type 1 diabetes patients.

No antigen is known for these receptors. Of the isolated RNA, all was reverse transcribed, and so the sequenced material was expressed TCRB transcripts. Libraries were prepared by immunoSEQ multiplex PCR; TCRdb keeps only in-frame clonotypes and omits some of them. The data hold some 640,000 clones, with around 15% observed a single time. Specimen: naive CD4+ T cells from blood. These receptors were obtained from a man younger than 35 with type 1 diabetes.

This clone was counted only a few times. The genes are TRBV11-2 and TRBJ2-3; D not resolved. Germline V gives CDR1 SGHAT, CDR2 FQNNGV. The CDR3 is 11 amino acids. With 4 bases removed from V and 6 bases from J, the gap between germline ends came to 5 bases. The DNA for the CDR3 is TGTGCCAGCAGCTCCATGGATACGCAGTATTTT. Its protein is CASSSMDTQYF.

The CDR3 here is CASSDYRDRGGNEQFF. In nucleotides, the CDR3 is TGTGCCAGCAGTGATTATCGGGACAGGGGAGGCAATGAGCAGTTCTTC. V is TRBV25-1 and J is TRBJ2-1; 10 bases fit TRBD1. The CDR3 loop spans 16 amino acids. Germline CDR1 reads MGHDK; CDR2 reads SYGVNS. Trimming took 3 bases from V and 6 from J; bases not matched to a gene: 8.

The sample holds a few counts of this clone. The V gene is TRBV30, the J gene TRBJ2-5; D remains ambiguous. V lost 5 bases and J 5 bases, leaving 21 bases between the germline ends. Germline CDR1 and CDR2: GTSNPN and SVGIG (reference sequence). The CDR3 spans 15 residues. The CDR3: CAWAVSRWGRETQYF. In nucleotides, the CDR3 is TGTGCCTGGGCCGTCTCACGGTGGGGTCGCGAGACCCAGTACTTC.

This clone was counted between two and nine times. Written as DNA, the CDR3 is TGTGCCAGCAGTGAAACGATGGGGGAGTCCCCCTATGGCTACACCTTC. Translated: CASSETMGESPYGYTF. This chain uses TRBV6-1 with TRBJ1-2, with D possibly matching TRBD1 (5 bases). Trimming stripped 2 bases from V and 4 bases from J, with 17 bases between. Per the germline V gene, CDR1 is MNHNS and CDR2 is SASEGT. This CDR3 comprises 16 residues.

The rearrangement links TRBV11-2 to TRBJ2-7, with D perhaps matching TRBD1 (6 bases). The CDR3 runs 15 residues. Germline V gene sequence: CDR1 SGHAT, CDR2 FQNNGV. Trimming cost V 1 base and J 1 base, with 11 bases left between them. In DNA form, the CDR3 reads TGTGCCAGCAGCTTAGGCCCAGGACAGTCCTACGAGCAGTACTTC. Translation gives CASSLGPGQSYEQYF. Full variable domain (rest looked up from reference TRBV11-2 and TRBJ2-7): EAGVAQSPRYKIIEKRQSVAFWCNPISGHATLYWYQQILGQGPKLLIQFQNNGVVDDSQLPKDRFSAERLKGVDSTLKIQPAKLEDSAVYLCASSLGPGQSYEQYFGPGTRLTVT.

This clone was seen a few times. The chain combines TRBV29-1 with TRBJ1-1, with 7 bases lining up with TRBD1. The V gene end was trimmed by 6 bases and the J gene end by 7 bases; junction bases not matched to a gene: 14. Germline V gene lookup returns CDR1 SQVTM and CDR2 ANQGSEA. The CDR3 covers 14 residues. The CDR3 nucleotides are TGCAGCGTCTCCGGCCTAACAGGGGACCTTGAAGCTTTCTTT. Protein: CSVSGLTGDLEAFF. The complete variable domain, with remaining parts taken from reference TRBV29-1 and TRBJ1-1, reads SAVISQKPSRDICQRGTSLTIQCQVDSQVTMMFWYRQQPGQSLTLIATANQGSEATYESGFVIDKFPISRPNLTFSTLTVSNMSPEDSSIYLCSVSGLTGDLEAFFGQGTRLTVV.

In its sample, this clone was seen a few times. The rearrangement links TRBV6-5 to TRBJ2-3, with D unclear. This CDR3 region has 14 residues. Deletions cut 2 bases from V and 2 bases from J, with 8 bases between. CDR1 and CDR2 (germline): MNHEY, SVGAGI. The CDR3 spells CASSYIGPTDTQYF. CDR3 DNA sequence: TGTGCCAGCAGTTACATCGGTCCCACAGATACGCAGTATTTT.

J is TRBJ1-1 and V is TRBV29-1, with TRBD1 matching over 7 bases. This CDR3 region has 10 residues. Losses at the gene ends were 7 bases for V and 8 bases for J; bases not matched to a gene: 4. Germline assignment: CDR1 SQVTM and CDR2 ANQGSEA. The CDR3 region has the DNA TGCAGCGCTGCGACAGGGGAAGCTTTCTTT. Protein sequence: CSAATGEAFF.

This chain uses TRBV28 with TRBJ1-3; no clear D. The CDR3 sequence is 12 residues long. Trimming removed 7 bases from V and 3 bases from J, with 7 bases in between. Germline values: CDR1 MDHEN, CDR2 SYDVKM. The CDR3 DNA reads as TGTGCCAGCAACACAGTTGGAAACACCATATATTTT. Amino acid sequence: CASNTVGNTIYF.

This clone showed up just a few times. The CDR3 protein is CASSSPEGNTEAFF. The CDR3 bases are TGTGCCAGCAGCTCACCCGAGGGAAACACTGAAGCTTTCTTT. This chain joins TRBV5-4 and TRBJ1-1; no clear D gene. With 3 bases removed from V and 2 bases from J, the gap between germline ends came to 11 bases. CDR1 is SGHNT, CDR2 YYREEE, per germline (reference sequence). This CDR3 is built from 14 residues.